This note documents a single T cell receptor beta chain sequence. Germline assignment: CDR1 MRHNA and CDR2 SNTAGT. Trimming cost V 6 bases and J 0 bases; bases outside gene matches: 4. The CDR3 has 14 amino acids. Amplification used 60 Vbeta primers and 13 Jbeta primers. Produced via immunoSEQ multiplex PCR; TCRdb's table is partial and in-frame only. The table records over 150,000 clones, over 75% of them present only once. These data are taken from a study of cytomegalovirus exposure and HLA in healthy donors. Material for sequencing was PBMCs. The TCR sequence derives from a woman in her twenties or thirties in good health and CMV-seronegative. J is TRBJ2-7 and V is TRBV6-4, with 8 bases lining up with TRBD1. CDR3 coding DNA: TGTGCCAGCAGGAGACAGGGGTTCTCCTACGAGCAGTACTTC. It encodes CASRRQGFSYEQYF.